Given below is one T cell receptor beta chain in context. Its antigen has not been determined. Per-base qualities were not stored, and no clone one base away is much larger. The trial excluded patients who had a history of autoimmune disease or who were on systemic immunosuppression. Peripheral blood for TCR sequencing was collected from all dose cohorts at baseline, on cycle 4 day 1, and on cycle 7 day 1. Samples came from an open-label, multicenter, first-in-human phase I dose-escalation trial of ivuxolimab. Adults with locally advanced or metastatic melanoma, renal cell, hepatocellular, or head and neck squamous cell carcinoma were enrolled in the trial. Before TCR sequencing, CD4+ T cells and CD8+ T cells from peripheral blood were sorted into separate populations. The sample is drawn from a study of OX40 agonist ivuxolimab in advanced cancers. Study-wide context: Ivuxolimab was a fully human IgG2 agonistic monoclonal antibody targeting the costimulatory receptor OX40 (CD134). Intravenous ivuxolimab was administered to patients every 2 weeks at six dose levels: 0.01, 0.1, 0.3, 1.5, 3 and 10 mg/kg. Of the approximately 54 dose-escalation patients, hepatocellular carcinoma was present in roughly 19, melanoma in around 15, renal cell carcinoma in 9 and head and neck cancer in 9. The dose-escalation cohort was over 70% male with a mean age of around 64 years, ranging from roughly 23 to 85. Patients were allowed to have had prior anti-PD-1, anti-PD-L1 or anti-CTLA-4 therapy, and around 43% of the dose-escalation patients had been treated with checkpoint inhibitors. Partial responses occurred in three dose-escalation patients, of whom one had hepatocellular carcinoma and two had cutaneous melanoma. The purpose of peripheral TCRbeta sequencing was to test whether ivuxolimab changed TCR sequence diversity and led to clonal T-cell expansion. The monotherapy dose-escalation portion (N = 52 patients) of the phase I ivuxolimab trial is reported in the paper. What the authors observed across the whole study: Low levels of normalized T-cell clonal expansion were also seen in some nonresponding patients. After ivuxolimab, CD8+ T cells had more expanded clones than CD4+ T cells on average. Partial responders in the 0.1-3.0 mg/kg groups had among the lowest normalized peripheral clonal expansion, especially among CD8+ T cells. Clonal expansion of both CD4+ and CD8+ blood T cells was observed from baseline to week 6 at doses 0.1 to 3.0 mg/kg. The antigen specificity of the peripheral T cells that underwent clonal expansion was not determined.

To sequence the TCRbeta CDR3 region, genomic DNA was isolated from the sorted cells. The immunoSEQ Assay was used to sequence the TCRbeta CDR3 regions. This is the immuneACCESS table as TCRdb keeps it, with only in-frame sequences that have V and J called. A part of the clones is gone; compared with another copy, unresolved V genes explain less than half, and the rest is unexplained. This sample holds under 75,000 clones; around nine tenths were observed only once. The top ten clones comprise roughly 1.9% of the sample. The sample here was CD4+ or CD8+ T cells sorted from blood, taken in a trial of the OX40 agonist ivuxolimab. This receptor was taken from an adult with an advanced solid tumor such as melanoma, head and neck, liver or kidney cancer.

Here the CDR3 is given as CASSVGGGVRSYEQYF. The DNA sequence is as follows: TGTGCCAGCAGCGTAGGTGGAGGGGTTCGGTCCTACGAGCAGTACTTC. Recombination joined TRBV9 with TRBJ2-7, and perhaps TRBD2 as D gene, on 6 matching bases. The trim is 0 bases for V and 1 base for J, with a gap of 14 bases between the germline ends. Via the germline V gene, CDR1 is SGDLS and CDR2 YYNGEE. The CDR3 goes from the cysteine to the phenylalanine over 16 residues. This entry keeps only the CDR3 DNA: 48 bases, framed from base 1.